This entry lists 29 T cell receptor beta chains sequenced from one sample in a study of blood T cell repertoires in COVID-19. TCRdb's table, derived via immunoSEQ multiplex PCR, lists solely in-frame clones and lacks some. Of 180,000 or so clones detected, 86% appear once; the ten largest clones hold roughly 8%. The sample was peripheral blood. The receptors were sampled from a man in his 60s with acute or convalescent COVID-19.

The chain uses TRBV5-1 and TRBJ1-3, with 9 bases matching TRBD1. In germline, CDR1 is SGHRS, CDR2 YFSETQ. This CDR3 is built from 16 residues. V lost 4 bases and J lost 0; bases outside the gene matches: 5. The CDR3 reads CASSPGQGLSGNTIYF. As DNA, the CDR3 is TGCGCCAGCAGCCCGGGACAGGGCCTCTCTGGAAACACCATATATTTT.

CDR3: CASSPPAGGFQPQHF. CDR3 nucleotides: TGTGCCAGCAGTCCGCCGGCGGGAGGGTTTCAGCCCCAGCATTTT. The chain links TRBV28 to TRBJ1-5; D gene ambiguous. Trimming took 5 bases from V and 6 from J, leaving 17 bases between them. CDR1 and CDR2 from the germline V gene are MDHEN and SYDVKM. The CDR3 runs to 15 residues. The whole variable domain, filled in from reference TRBV28 and TRBJ1-5, reads DVKVTQSSRYLVKRTGEKVFLECVQDMDHENMFWYRQDPGLGLRLIYFSYDVKMKEKGDIPEGYSVSREKKERFSLILESASTNQTSMYLCASSPPAGGFQPQHFGDGTRLSIL.

The J gene is TRBJ1-5, the V gene TRBV6-1; no reliable D call. Deletions cut 5 bases from V and 1 base from J, with 9 bases between. Germline loops: CDR1 MNHNS, CDR2 SASEGT. The CDR3 is 14 residues long. This CDR3 reads CASSRSGSNQPQHF. In nucleotides, the CDR3 is TGTGCCAGCAGTCGGAGTGGGAGCAATCAGCCCCAGCATTTT.

The chain uses TRBV7-2 and TRBJ2-5; 7 bases line up with TRBD2. Trimming at V came to 1 base and at J to 4 bases, leaving 9 bases not matched to a gene. Looked up from germline, CDR1 is SGHTA and CDR2 is FQGNSA. The CDR3 has 16 residues. CDR3 bases: TGTGCCAGCAGCTTAGAACTAGCGAGGGGACCAGAGACCCAGTACTTC. Amino acids: CASSLELARGPETQYF. Full variable domain (rest looked up from reference TRBV7-2 and TRBJ2-5): GAGVSQSPSNKVTEKGKDVELRCDPISGHTALYWYRQSLGQGLEFLIYFQGNSAPDKSGLPSDRFSAERTGGSVSTLTIQRTQQEDSAVYLCASSLELARGPETQYFGPGTRLLVL.

This clone showed up just a few times. The chain has TRBV6-1 and TRBJ2-6; D might be TRBD1 (5 bases). V lost 0 bases, J lost 0 bases, and 9 bases lay in between. The length of the CDR3 is 17 residues. Germline V gives CDR1 MNHNS, CDR2 SASEGT. CDR3 residues: CASSEAYRYSGANVLTF. The CDR3 DNA reads as TGTGCCAGCAGTGAAGCCTACAGGTACTCTGGGGCCAACGTCCTGACTTTC.

The V gene is TRBV24-1, the J gene TRBJ1-1, with a tentative D call TRBD1 (6 bases). This CDR3 is built from 13 residues. Trimming took 4 bases from V and 9 from J, leaving 14 bases between them. Germline CDR1 reads KGHDR; CDR2 reads SFDVKD. This CDR3 reads CATSDWGHPQAFF. DNA for the CDR3: TGTGCCACCAGTGACTGGGGACACCCACAAGCTTTCTTT.

The V and J genes are TRBV9 and TRBJ1-2; TRBD1 matches 9 bases. CDR1 SGDLS and CDR2 YYNGEE come from the germline V gene. Unmatched junction bases numbered 4, after V lost 3 bases and J lost 4 bases. The CDR3 runs 14 residues. The CDR3 spells CASSEQGAGYGYTF. The CDR3, as DNA: TGTGCCAGCAGCGAACAGGGGGCAGGCTATGGCTACACCTTC.

The chain recombines TRBV20-1 with TRBJ1-1, with 7 bases matching TRBD1. Per germline, CDR1 DFQATT and CDR2 SNEGSKA (reference sequence). J gave up 7 bases and V 5 bases, and 4 bases lay outside the gene matches. The CDR3 sequence is 11 residues long. CDR3 in amino acids: CSAQDRYEAFF. The CDR3 DNA is TGCAGTGCTCAGGACAGGTATGAAGCTTTCTTT.

The chain combines TRBV28 with TRBJ2-7; maybe TRBD1 (7 bases). Trimming cost V 5 bases and J 12 bases, with 20 bases left between them. The germline CDR1 and CDR2 sequences are MDHEN and SYDVKM. The length of the CDR3 is 13 residues. The CDR3 here is CASSPPQTGTGYF. CDR3 in DNA: TGTGCCAGCAGTCCCCCCCAGACAGGGACTGGGTACTTC.

The chain links TRBV7-2 to TRBJ1-1, with 7 bases identical to TRBD1. The germline gives CDR1 SGHTA, CDR2 FQGNSA. This CDR3 comprises 12 residues. V shed 5 bases, J shed 10 bases, and the junction held 7 bases outside the gene matches. CDR3 sequence reads: CASSLRQGRAFF. In DNA, the CDR3 is TGTGCCAGCAGCCTTCGACAGGGACGAGCTTTCTTT.

The V and J genes are TRBV29-1 and TRBJ1-1; the match to TRBD1 covers 10 bases. CDR1 is SQVTM, CDR2 ANQGSEA, per germline. With 4 bases clipped from V and 5 bases from J, the junction kept 4 bases outside the gene matches. CDR3 size: 13 residues. The CDR3 DNA reads TGCAGCGTTGGACGGACAGGGGGAACTGAAGCTTTCTTT. Its translation: CSVGRTGGTEAFF.

This clone was counted a few times. The chain joins TRBV28 to TRBJ1-5, with TRBD1 as a possible D gene (5 bases). This CDR3 has 16 residues. Trimming took 8 bases from V and 2 from J, leaving 19 bases between them. The V gene's germline CDR1 is MDHEN and CDR2 SYDVKM. The CDR3 region is CASRAWGRSGNQPQHF. In DNA form, the CDR3 reads TGTGCCAGCCGCGCGTGGGGCAGGAGCGGCAATCAGCCCCAGCATTTT.

The chain has TRBV7-2 and TRBJ1-4; 8 bases are shared with TRBD1. Per the germline V gene, CDR1 is SGHTA and CDR2 is FQGNSA. The CDR3 sequence is 14 residues long. V lost 5 bases, J lost 5 bases, and 4 bases stayed unmatched. The CDR3: CASSQRTGNEKLFF. Here the CDR3 DNA reads TGTGCCAGCAGCCAACGGACAGGGAATGAAAAACTGTTTTTT.

The chain is built from TRBV5-1 and TRBJ2-1; D remains ambiguous. CDR3 length: 11 residues. Germline CDR1 reads SGHRS; CDR2 reads YFSETQ. Trimming cost V 0 bases and J 7 bases, with 2 bases left between them. The DNA of the CDR3 is TGCGCCAGCAGCTTGGCGAATGAGCAGTTCTTC. It is translated as CASSLANEQFF.

DNA for the CDR3: TGTGCCAGCAGTTCGGTTCCAGGCCTCGGGAACGAGCAGTACTTC. Translating it yields CASSSVPGLGNEQYF. The chain is built from TRBV28 and TRBJ2-7; D perhaps matches TRBD2 (5 bases). The V and J ends lost 4 bases and 5 bases respectively, with 18 bases between them. The germline CDR1 and CDR2 sequences are MDHEN and SYDVKM. The CDR3 totals 15 residues.

CDR3 DNA sequence: TGTGCCAGCAGCCGTGGGGAGGGGGTCCGAGCTGAAGCTTTCTTT. It yields the protein CASSRGEGVRAEAFF. The chain is built from TRBV3-1 (or the pseudogene TRBV3-2) and TRBJ1-1; possibly TRBD1 for D (6 bases). The CDR3 runs 15 residues. V lost 4 bases and J lost 6, with 18 bases in between. The germline V gene has CDR1 LGHDT and CDR2 YNNKEL (reference sequence).

The CDR3 DNA sequence: TGTGCCATCAGTGGCTCACAGGTCCACTCTGGGGCCAACGTCCTGACTTTC. It yields the protein CAISGSQVHSGANVLTF. The V gene is TRBV10-3, the J gene TRBJ2-6, with TRBD1 as a possible D gene (5 bases). This CDR3 comprises 17 residues. V lost 4 bases to trimming and J lost 0 bases, with 13 bases between them. The germline V gene has CDR1 ENHRY and CDR2 SYGVKD.

This rearrangement joins TRBV5-1 to TRBJ1-6, with TRBD1 as a possible D gene (5 bases). CDR3 length equals 15 residues. Germline V gene lookup returns CDR1 SGHRS and CDR2 YFSETQ. Trimming pared 4 bases from V and 9 bases from J, leaving 17 bases between. Written as DNA, the CDR3 is TGCGCCAGCAGCCCCGGGACTGCGGCAGGTTCACCCCTCCACTTT. It codes for CASSPGTAAGSPLHF.

The chain links TRBV5-4 to TRBJ2-2; D is perhaps TRBD2 (7 bases). Germline V lookup: CDR1 SGHNT, CDR2 YYREEE (reference sequence). V lost 9 bases, J lost 7 bases, and 19 bases lay in between. CDR3 length equals 14 residues. This CDR3 reads CATAGAGPDGELFF. The CDR3 DNA is TGTGCCACCGCGGGGGCGGGACCGGACGGGGAGCTGTTTTTT.

The chain joins TRBV14 to TRBJ1-2; D remains ambiguous. The CDR3 loop spans 13 amino acids. The germline V gene encodes CDR1 SGHDN and CDR2 FVKESK. Trimming removed 0 bases at V and 7 bases at J, with 9 bases between. The CDR3: CASSQDLYSGYTF. The DNA for the CDR3 is TGTGCCAGCAGCCAAGACCTTTACTCTGGCTACACCTTC. Based on the CDR3 plus reference TRBV14 and TRBJ1-2, the full variable domain is EAGVTQFPSHSVIEKGQTVTLRCDPISGHDNLYWYRRVMGKEIKFLLHFVKESKQDESGMPNNRFLAERTGGTYSTLKVQPAELEDSGVYFCASSQDLYSGYTFGSGTRLTVV.

This clone was seen just once. The chain combines TRBV4-2 with TRBJ2-7; 8 bases map to TRBD1. The V gene end was trimmed by 4 bases and the J gene end by 3 bases; junction bases not matched to a gene: 8. Per germline, CDR1 LGHNA and CDR2 YNFKEQ. The CDR3 extends over 15 amino acids. DNA for the CDR3: TGTGCCAGCAGCCCGCCGGGACAGGAGTTCTACGAGCAGTACTTC. Its protein product is CASSPPGQEFYEQYF.

V usage is TRBV3-1 (or the pseudogene TRBV3-2) and J usage is TRBJ2-3; D perhaps matches TRBD2 (5 bases). The V end was cut by 4 bases, the J end by 6 bases, with 11 bases between. Per germline, CDR1 LGHDT and CDR2 YNNKEL (reference sequence). The CDR3 covers 13 residues. DNA for the CDR3: TGTGCCAGCAGCCCTAGCTCTTCGGATACGCAGTATTTT. Protein: CASSPSSSDTQYF.

This sequence joins TRBV28 and TRBJ2-5; TRBD2 matches at 11 bases. Per the germline V gene, CDR1 is MDHEN and CDR2 is SYDVKM. The CDR3 is 15 amino acids. V lost 5 bases and J lost 7; bases outside the gene matches: 9. The CDR3 region has the DNA TGTGCCAGCAGTCACATAGCGGGAGGGGGCAGGACCCAGTACTTC. This sequence encodes CASSHIAGGGRTQYF.

The chain is built from TRBV6-5 and TRBJ1-3; D may be TRBD1 (5 bases). Trimming left V 5 bases short and J 3 bases short, with 14 bases between. Germline loops: CDR1 MNHEY, CDR2 SVGAGI. The CDR3 is made up of 15 amino acids. The CDR3 coding sequence is TGTGCCAGCAGTCCAGGGACTAACCTTGGAAACACCATATATTTT. It yields the protein CASSPGTNLGNTIYF.

This chain connects TRBV7-8 to TRBJ2-1, with 13 bases aligning to TRBD2. CDR3 length: 15 amino acids. The V gene end was trimmed by 5 bases and the J gene end by 9 bases; junction bases not matched to a gene: 7. From germline, CDR1 is SGHVS and CDR2 FQNEAQ. CDR3 nucleotide sequence: TGTGCCAGCAGCCCCGGACTAGCGGGAGCGGTTGAGCAGTTCTTC. This codes for CASSPGLAGAVEQFF.

V gene TRBV9 combines with J gene TRBJ1-2; D possibly corresponds to TRBD1 (5 bases). CDR3 length: 15 amino acids. V lost 3 bases and J 4 bases, leaving 16 bases between the germline ends. Germline loops: CDR1 SGDLS, CDR2 YYNGEE. In nucleotides, the CDR3 is TGTGCCAGCAGCGGCACTCCCTCCAGGGTCTATGGCTACACCTTC. Encoded protein: CASSGTPSRVYGYTF.

The genes are TRBV12-3 or TRBV12-4 and TRBJ1-1, with TRBD1 identical over 9 bases. V dropped 7 bases and J dropped 4; count of bases not matched to a gene: 4. The CDR3 runs to 13 residues. The CDR3 sequence: CASTPTGGTEAFF. The DNA of the CDR3 is TGTGCCAGCACCCCGACAGGGGGCACTGAAGCTTTCTTT.

V usage is TRBV18 and J usage is TRBJ2-1; tentatively, D is TRBD2 (5 bases). The CDR3 has 14 residues. Germline-derived CDR1 and CDR2 are KGHSH and LQKENI. Trimming took 3 bases from V and 4 from J, leaving 10 bases between them. CDR3 nucleotides: TGTGCCAGCTCACCCCGGGAACCGTACAATGAGCAGTTCTTC. It specifies CASSPREPYNEQFF.

This clone has just one count. The chain uses TRBV6-1 and TRBJ1-5; weak D call: TRBD1 (6 bases). This CDR3 region has 17 residues. V lost 4 bases to trimming and J lost 3 bases, with 19 bases between them. Germline values: CDR1 MNHNS, CDR2 SASEGT. The CDR3 coding sequence is TGTGCCAGCAGTGGGGGAACAGGGTTCTGGATCAATCAGCCCCAGCATTTT. It translates to CASSGGTGFWINQPQHF.